This is a list of T cell receptor beta chains from one sample in a study of cytomegalovirus exposure and HLA in healthy donors. The protocol was immunoSEQ multiplex PCR, while the TCRdb copy is restricted to in-frame clones and leaves out a portion. The table lists under 200,000 clones, around 84% of them singletons. The specimen sequenced was PBMCs. The receptors were gathered from a woman between 40 and 50 years old in good health and CMV-seronegative. The CDR3 runs from the conserved cysteine through the conserved F or W. The D gene is left open where the match is weak. Clone size is given for some rows only: seen once, a few or many times, or a class if the clone is expanded.

>.|.|TRBV6-5|TRBJ1-4
CASSRTRNEKLFF
TGTGCCAGCAGCCGGACACGAAATGAAAAACTGTTTTTT
>.|.|TRBV7-8|TRBJ1-5
CASSPLIQPQHF
TGTGCCAGCAGCCCGCTAATCCAGCCCCAGCATTTT
>.|.|TRBV9|TRBJ1-1
CASSVVESNTEAFF
TGTGCCAGCAGCGTAGTGGAGAGCAACACTGAAGCTTTCTTT
>.|.|TRBV19|TRBJ1-1
CASSIWETSTEAFF
TGTGCCAGTAGTATATGGGAGACGAGCACTGAAGCTTTCTTT
>.|.|TRBV6-4|TRBJ2-2
CASSGTGSTGELFF
TGTGCCAGCAGTGGAACAGGGTCCACCGGGGAGCTGTTTTTT
>.|TRBD1|TRBV5-1|TRBJ1-6
CASSLQGRYNSPLHF
TGCGCCAGCAGCTTACAGGGGCGTTATAATTCACCCCTCCACTTT
>.|.|TRBV2|TRBJ1-2
CASSRENYGYTF
TGTGCCAGCTCTCGGGAGAACTATGGCTACACCTTC
>.|.|TRBV2|TRBJ1-1
CASKPRLQNTEAFF
TGTGCCAGCAAGCCGAGGCTTCAGAACACTGAAGCTTTCTTT
>.|.|TRBV7-9|TRBJ1-4
CASSLETGTPNEKLFF
TGTGCCAGCAGCTTAGAAACAGGGACACCTAATGAAAAACTGTTTTTT
>.|.|TRBV5-6|TRBJ2-1
CASSGSSYNEQFF
TGTGCCAGCAGCGGTAGCTCCTACAATGAGCAGTTCTTC
>medium-sized|TRBD1|TRBV9|TRBJ1-1
CASSVGDRGTEAFF
TGTGCCAGCAGCGTAGGGGACAGGGGCACTGAAGCTTTCTTT
>.|TRBD1|TRBV5-8|TRBJ2-7
CASSWTGFGEQYF
TGTGCCAGCAGCTGGACAGGGTTCGGAGAGCAGTACTTC
>once|TRBD1|TRBV7-9|TRBJ2-7
CASRRQGYEQYF
TGTGCCAGCAGGCGACAGGGGTACGAGCAGTACTTC
>.|.|TRBV5-4|TRBJ1-6
CASSPGRPPLHF
TGTGCCAGCAGCCCCGGCAGGCCACCCCTCCACTTT
>few|.|TRBV19|TRBJ2-1
CASSITGWGEQFF
TGTGCCAGTAGTATCACAGGGTGGGGTGAGCAGTTCTTC
>few|.|TRBV6-6|TRBJ1-2
CASSGKETGFHGYTF
TGTGCCAGCAGTGGCAAGGAAACAGGGTTCCATGGCTACACCTTC
>.|.|TRBV2|TRBJ1-1
CASSERMDSTEAFF
TGTGCCAGCAGTGAGCGAATGGACTCAACTGAAGCTTTCTTT
>.|.|TRBV15|TRBJ1-1
CATNLGRGMNTEAFF
TGTGCCACCAACCTAGGTAGGGGCATGAACACTGAAGCTTTCTTT
>.|.|TRBV7-9|TRBJ2-7
CASSSPRLGVTRF
TGTGCCAGCAGCTCGCCCAGACTGGGAGTTACGCGCTTC
>.|.|TRBV5-1|TRBJ1-1
CASSFGIMNTEAFF
TGCGCCAGCAGCTTCGGTATAATGAACACTGAAGCTTTCTTT
>.|.|TRBV11-2|TRBJ2-5
CASSWAWETQYF
TGTGCCAGCAGTTGGGCTTGGGAGACCCAGTACTTC
>once|TRBD1|TRBV23-1|TRBJ1-1
CASRNRGRNEAFF
TGCGCCAGCAGAAACAGGGGGCGGAATGAAGCTTTCTTT
>.|.|TRBV7-8|TRBJ2-2
CASSLRQDSRTGELFF
TGTGCCAGCAGCTTACGACAGGATTCTAGGACCGGGGAGCTGTTTTTT
>.|.|TRBV27|TRBJ1-5
CASSRRTGSNQPQHF
TGTGCCAGCAGTCGGAGAACAGGGAGCAATCAGCCCCAGCATTTT
>.|.|TRBV18|TRBJ2-5
CASSLLQPQETQYF
TGTGCCAGCTCGCTACTGCAACCTCAAGAGACCCAGTACTTC
>few|.|TRBV7-6|TRBJ1-3
CASSLGGTLSGNTIYF
TGTGCCAGCAGCTTAGGAGGGACACTCTCTGGAAACACCATATATTTT
>.|.|TRBV6-1|TRBJ1-6
CASIKGADYNSPLHF
TGTGCCAGCATTAAAGGGGCGGATTATAATTCACCCCTCCACTTT
>.|TRBD2|TRBV9|TRBJ2-3
CASSVGSQRGGRTQYF
TGTGCCAGCAGCGTAGGGTCCCAGCGGGGGGGCCGCACGCAGTATTTT
>once|TRBD2|TRBV19|TRBJ2-2
CASTLLAGANTGELFF
TGTGCCAGTACTTTACTAGCGGGGGCCAACACCGGGGAGCTGTTTTTT
>.|TRBD2|TRBV25-1|TRBJ2-5
CASWTGTSGGTETQYF
TGTGCCAGCTGGACTGGGACTAGCGGGGGTACAGAGACCCAGTACTTC
>.|TRBD1|TRBV7-2|TRBJ1-5
CASSPETGVSNQPQHF
TGTGCCAGCAGCCCGGAGACAGGGGTAAGCAATCAGCCCCAGCATTTT
>.|.|TRBV28|TRBJ2-7
CASTGVSYEQYF
TGTGCCAGCACGGGGGTCTCCTACGAGCAGTACTTC
>.|TRBD1|TRBV2|TRBJ1-2
CASGQGQGYGYTF
TGTGCCAGTGGACAGGGGCAGGGCTATGGCTACACCTTC
>.|TRBD1|TRBV7-6|TRBJ2-3
CASSRIMTGSTDTQYF
TGTGCCAGCAGCAGGATTATGACAGGGTCAACAGATACGCAGTATTTT
>.|.|TRBV18|TRBJ1-5
CASSTADNQPQHF
TGTGCCAGCTCGACAGCCGATAATCAGCCCCAGCATTTT
>.|TRBD2|TRBV9|TRBJ2-1
CASSVGTSGGPSPYNEQFF
TGTGCCAGCAGCGTCGGGACTAGCGGGGGGCCATCCCCATACAATGAGCAGTTCTTC
>.|.|TRBV6-6|TRBJ1-1
CASSWGTGGTEAFF
TGTGCCAGCAGTTGGGGGACCGGGGGGACTGAAGCTTTCTTT
>.|TRBD1|TRBV2|TRBJ2-3
CASLMDRGTDTQYF
TGTGCCAGCCTGATGGACAGGGGAACAGATACGCAGTATTTT
>.|.|TRBV4-1|TRBJ1-2
CASSQDQGREAPRGYTF
TGCGCCAGCAGCCAAGATCAGGGCAGGGAGGCACCTAGAGGCTACACCTTC
>.|.|TRBV7-9|TRBJ1-1
CSSSLETGSGPEAFF
TGTTCCAGCAGCTTAGAAACAGGGTCCGGACCTGAAGCTTTCTTT